This T cell receptor (beta chain) was retrieved from a study of blood T cell repertoires in COVID-19. Background on the study: The United States, Italy and Spain provided the acute and convalescent COVID-19 samples. PBMCs, B-cell-depleted T cells, or T cells were the source of the cDNA or gDNA that made up the material.

Trimming left V 3 bases short and J 7 bases short, with 12 bases between. The CDR3 loop spans 13 amino acids. CDR1 and CDR2 (germline): SGHTA, FQGTGA. All enrollees were roughly 18 to 89 years old and from about 25 US areas. As processed by the authors: Reference gene primer amplification gave nucleated cell count estimates. Clones were read by immunoSEQ multiplex PCR, and TCRdb kept only the in-frame ones, dropping some. From that table come the V and J calls and clone size; the DNA was used to work out D and trimming. The profile shows some 170,000 clones, roughly 87% of them singletons. The TCR was taken from a human donor with acute COVID-19. The donor label of this sample is uncertain. The rearrangement uses TRBV7-3 and TRBJ1-1; D is perhaps TRBD1 (6 bases). The material sequenced was PBMCs or T cells enriched from blood (not recorded which). The CDR3 here is CASSFRGRDEAFF. In DNA, the CDR3 is TGTGCCAGCAGCTTCAGGGGCCGCGATGAAGCTTTCTTT.